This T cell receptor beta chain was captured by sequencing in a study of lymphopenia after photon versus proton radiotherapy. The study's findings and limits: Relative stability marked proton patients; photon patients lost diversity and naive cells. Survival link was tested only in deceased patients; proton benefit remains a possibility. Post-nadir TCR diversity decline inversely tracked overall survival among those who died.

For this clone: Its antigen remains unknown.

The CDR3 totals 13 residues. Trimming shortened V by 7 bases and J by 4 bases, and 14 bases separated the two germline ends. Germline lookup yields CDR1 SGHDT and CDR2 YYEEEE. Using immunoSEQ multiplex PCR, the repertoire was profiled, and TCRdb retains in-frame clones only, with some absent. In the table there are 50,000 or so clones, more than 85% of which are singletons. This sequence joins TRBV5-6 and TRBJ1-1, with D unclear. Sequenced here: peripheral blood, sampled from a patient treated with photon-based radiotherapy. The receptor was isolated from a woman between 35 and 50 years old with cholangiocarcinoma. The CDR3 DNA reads TGTGCCAGCGTGAGAGGGAGAACCACTGAAGCTTTCTTT. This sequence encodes CASVRGRTTEAFF.